This entry is about one TCR beta chain. It lacks a known antigen. No base-level quality is on record; no much larger clone is a single base apart. The data were taken from a study of blood T cell repertoires in COVID-19 (TCRdb year 2020). Describing the broader study: Samples covering the acute and convalescent phases of COVID-19 were provided by collaborators in the United States, Italy and Spain. The material from the prospective study consisted of cDNA or gDNA derived from T cells, B-cell-depleted T cells, or PBMCs. Subjects who had been exposed to COVID-19, were actively infected with it, or had recovered from it provided the deeply sampled blood TCRbeta repertoires that made up the dataset. The repertoires were released in a freely available public database meant as a resource for research on the immune response to SARS-CoV-2. Samples came from the ongoing ImmuneRACE study (first 160 participants) plus 1,254 subjects from 6 global collaborators. A de-identified subject ID, COVID-19 status, age in years and sex were almost always included in the sample metadata. Where HLA class I and class II types were available, the types were taken from metadata supplied by the sample provider, not from assay-based typing.

Participants in the prospective study were aged roughly 18 to 100 years, lived in approximately 26 United States geographic areas, and enrolled through a virtual design. Cohort assignment in the prospective study relied on participant-reported clinical history from a screening survey and a study questionnaire. Recovered participants in ImmuneRACE Cohort 3 were defined as having two consecutive negative NP/OP PCR tests, clearance from a healthcare professional, or resolution of symptoms. Each participant in the prospective study had whole blood, serum and a nasopharyngeal or oropharyngeal swab collected by mobile phlebotomists. Prospective study participants could optionally give additional blood draws and questionnaires over an approximately 2-month period. Prospective study blood samples were shipped either frozen or at room temperature before DNA extraction. TCRbeta CDR3 regions were amplified from genomic DNA by means of the immunoSEQ Assay, a bias-controlled multiplex PCR. Per the source publication's procedure: Within the assay, amplification of reference gene primers was used to estimate how many nucleated cells each sample contained. Sequence reads were collapsed and filtered to measure the absolute abundance of every unique TCRbeta CDR3 rearrangement. For each sample, productive Simpson clonality was calculated as the square root of Simpson's diversity index over productive rearrangements. The table was pulled from immuneACCESS by TCRdb, which kept in-frame rearrangements only. Such tables lose some clones; where checked, under half of the loss comes from unresolved V genes, and the rest has no known cause. D and trimming were read from the DNA, whereas the V and J calls and clone size are those reported in that table. The sample table lists approximately 210,000 clones, roughly 82% of them with a count of one. The ten largest make up 10% to 15% of the sample.

From V the trimming removes 3 bases and from J it removes 4 bases, while the gene matches leave 10 bases of the junction unaccounted for. The CDR3, cysteine through valine, is 16 amino acids long. Left in the record is the CDR3 DNA by itself, 48 bases read in frame from the first base. According to the germline V gene, CDR1 reads LGHNA and CDR2 reads YNFKEQ. Summary of the overall study and its limitations: The amount of clinical and demographic metadata varied by source and participant and was provided uncurated.

Sequencing input: PBMCs or T cells enriched from blood (not recorded which). This sequence was found in a man between 35 and 55 years old who had recovered from COVID-19. The chain joins TRBV4-2 to TRBJ2-7, and TRBD2 matches 9 of the central bases. The bases read TGTGCCAGCAGCCAGGTGGCGGGAGGGCCCGAATACGAGCAGTACGTC. Translated, it gives CASSQVAGGPEYEQYV.